Detailed here is one T cell receptor (beta chain). Clones were read by immunoSEQ multiplex PCR, and TCRdb kept only the in-frame ones, dropping some. In the table there are roughly 64,000 clones, around 84% of which are singletons. This sample is part of a study of blood T cell repertoires in COVID-19. On the study more broadly: Whether acute or convalescent, the COVID-19 samples came from the United States, Italy and Spain.

Trimming took off 2 bases at V and 1 base at J, with 5 bases between the two ends. There are 14 residues in the CDR3. CDR1 and CDR2 from the germline V gene are KGHSH and LQKENI. The chain recombines TRBV18 with TRBJ2-2; the D gene is possibly TRBD2 (5 bases). What was sequenced was peripheral blood. This TCR came from a woman aged 60-75 years with acute or convalescent COVID-19. The CDR3 spells CASSPGGNTGELFF. The CDR3 DNA reads TGTGCCAGCTCACCAGGAGGGAACACCGGGGAGCTGTTTTTT.